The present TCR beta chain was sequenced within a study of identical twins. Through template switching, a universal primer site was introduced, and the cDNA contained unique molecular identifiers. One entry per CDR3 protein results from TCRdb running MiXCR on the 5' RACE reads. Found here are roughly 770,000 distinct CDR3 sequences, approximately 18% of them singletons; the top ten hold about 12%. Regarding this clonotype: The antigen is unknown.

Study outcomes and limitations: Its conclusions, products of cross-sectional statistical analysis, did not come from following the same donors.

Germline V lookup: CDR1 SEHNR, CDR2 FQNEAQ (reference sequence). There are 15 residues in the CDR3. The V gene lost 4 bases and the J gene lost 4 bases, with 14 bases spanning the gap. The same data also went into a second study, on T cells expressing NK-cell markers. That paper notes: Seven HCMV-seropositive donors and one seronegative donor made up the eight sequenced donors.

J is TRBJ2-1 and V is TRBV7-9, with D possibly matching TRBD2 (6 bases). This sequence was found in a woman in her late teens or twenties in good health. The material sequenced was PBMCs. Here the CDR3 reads CASSSWISGYNEQFF. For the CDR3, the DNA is TGTGCCAGCAGCTCTTGGATTAGCGGTTACAATGAGCAGTTCTTC.